These 16 T cell receptor beta chains were all obtained from the same sample, sequenced in a study of regulatory T cells in long-lasting Graves disease. Time point noted: persistent/refractory GD, antithyroid drugs over 5 years with positive TRAb. Following extraction of RNA from PBMCs, that RNA was used to make the TCR library. In building TCR beta libraries, iRepertoire HTBI primers were used together with Arm-PCR of CDR3 regions. A single record per CDR3 protein comes from TCRdb applying MiXCR to the multiplex PCR reads. The table shows 700,000 or so distinct CDR3 sequences, with roughly 30% occurring only once. Sequenced here: peripheral blood mononuclear cells (PBMCs), sampled when the disease was refractory, from a patient treated with antithyroid drugs. The source of these receptors is a female donor with Graves disease.

The chain couples TRBV29-1 to TRBJ2-5; D tentatively reads TRBD1 or TRBD2 (5 bases each). The CDR3 is 12 amino acids. In germline, CDR1 is SQVTM, CDR2 ANQGSEA. V dropped 4 bases and J dropped 5 bases, with 11 bases sitting between them. CDR3: CSVGRGRETQYF. The CDR3 region has the DNA TGCAGCGTTGGTAGGGGACGGGAGACCCAGTACTTC.

This clonotype was seen ten or more times. This sequence joins TRBV2 and TRBJ1-2, with D possibly matching TRBD1 (6 bases). Germline V lookup: CDR1 SNHLY, CDR2 FYNNEI. V dropped 0 bases and J dropped 7 bases, with 9 bases sitting between them. The CDR3 covers 13 residues. CDR3 region: CASSEALGAGYTF. The DNA of the CDR3 is TGTGCCAGCAGTGAAGCGCTGGGGGCTGGCTACACCTTC. Full variable domain (outside the CDR3, taken from reference TRBV2 and TRBJ1-2): EPEVTQTPSHQVTQMGQEVILRCVPISNHLYFYWYRQILGQKVEFLVSFYNNEISEKSEIFDDQFSVERPDGSNFTLKIRSTKLEDSAMYFCASSEALGAGYTFGSGTRLTVV.

Here the CDR3 reads CASSFLLAGRKTDTQYF. DNA of the CDR3: TGTGCCAGCAGCTTCTTACTAGCGGGAAGGAAGACAGATACGCAGTATTTT. The chain recombines TRBV7-9 with TRBJ2-3; 10 nucleotides line up with TRBD2. V dropped 3 bases and J dropped 3; count of bases not matched to a gene: 9. CDR1 is SEHNR, CDR2 FQNEAQ, per germline (reference sequence). The CDR3 contains 17 residues.

This clonotype was picked up many times. V usage is TRBV12-3 or TRBV12-4 and J usage is TRBJ1-2; 8 bases fit TRBD1. The CDR3 totals 14 residues. With V trimmed by 6 bases and J by 6 bases, 9 bases remained unmatched. The chain's CDR3 is CASSPGTGWDGYTF. The CDR3 bases are TGTGCCAGCAGCCCAGGGACAGGATGGGATGGCTACACCTTC.

The CDR3 spells CASGPVGAYEQYF. The CDR3 nucleotides are TGTGCCAGCGGACCGGTGGGAGCGTACGAGCAGTACTTC. The gene calls are TRBV27 and TRBJ2-7, with D possibly matching TRBD2 (5 bases). V was cut by 8 bases and J by 4 bases, with 15 bases left in between. The CDR3 is 13 residues long. The germline V gene encodes CDR1 MNHEY and CDR2 SMNVEV (reference sequence).

V gene TRBV9 combines with J gene TRBJ2-3, with 10 bases aligning to TRBD2. Germline lookup yields CDR1 SGDLS and CDR2 YYNGEE. There are 15 residues in the CDR3. V lost 4 bases to trimming and J lost 4 bases; unmatched junction nucleotides: 6. In nucleotides, the CDR3 is TGTGCCAGCAGCATCATGGGACTAGCGCCAGATACGCAGTATTTT. Its translation: CASSIMGLAPDTQYF.

The chain couples TRBV27 to TRBJ1-2, with 9 positions matching TRBD1. The CDR3 is 20 residues long. The V and J ends lost 0 bases and 4 bases, in that order; junction bases with no gene match: 18. CDR1 is MNHEY and CDR2 is SMNVEV in the germline V gene (reference sequence). The CDR3 region is CASSLSGWVVGQGPIYGYTF. Written as DNA, the CDR3 is TGTGCCAGCAGTTTATCAGGATGGGTGGTTGGACAGGGGCCCATCTATGGCTACACCTTC.

The rearrangement links TRBV20-1 to TRBJ1-1; possible D gene TRBD1, 5 bases. The CDR3 runs 11 residues. With 7 bases removed from V and 4 bases from J, the gap between germline ends came to 10 bases. The germline V gene encodes CDR1 DFQATT and CDR2 SNEGSKA (reference sequence). In DNA form, the CDR3 reads TGCAGTGTCTTCAGGGTCACTGAAGCTTTCTTT. The encoded protein is CSVFRVTEAFF.

This clonotype was picked up many times. V gene TRBV28 combines with J gene TRBJ2-7; D is perhaps TRBD2 (6 bases). The CDR3 length is 13 residues. The germline V gene encodes CDR1 MDHEN and CDR2 SYDVKM. V was cut by 6 bases and J by 4 bases, with 13 bases left in between. As DNA, the CDR3 is TGTGCCAGCAGCGGACTACAAACTTACGAGCAGTACTTC. Translated: CASSGLQTYEQYF.

The gene calls are TRBV20-1 and TRBJ2-5, with D hard to call. CDR3 length equals 15 residues. V lost 0 bases and J 5 bases, leaving 16 bases between the germline ends. Germline V gives CDR1 DFQATT, CDR2 SNEGSKA (reference sequence). The CDR3 coding sequence is TGCAGTGCTAGAGACCCGAATCGATCCCCGGAGACCCAGTACTTC. Its protein product is CSARDPNRSPETQYF.

This clonotype was observed a few times. A read error may account for a junction end that differs from germline. The V call is TRBV7-7, the J call TRBJ1-2, with no clear D. CDR3 length equals 14 residues. The germline V gene has CDR1 SSHAT and CDR2 FNYEAQ (reference sequence). The DNA for the CDR3 is TGTGCTAGCAGCTTCTATGGGAAGGTCTATGGCTACACCTTC. Residues: CASSFYGKVYGYTF.

This clonotype was detected ten times or more. The chain recombines TRBV12-3 or TRBV12-4 with TRBJ1-2, with 7 nucleotides matching TRBD1. The V gene end was trimmed by 3 bases and the J gene end by 0 bases; junction bases not matched to a gene: 4. The CDR3 sequence is 15 residues long. The CDR3 loop reads CASSLGDSPNYGYTF. The CDR3 region has the DNA TGTGCCAGCAGTTTGGGGGACAGCCCTAACTATGGCTACACCTTC.

The V and J genes are TRBV7-2 and TRBJ2-5; TRBD2 matches at 9 bases. V was clipped by 2 bases and J by 7 bases; unmatched bases: 14. CDR3 size: 17 residues. Germline assignment: CDR1 SGHTA and CDR2 FQGNSA. The CDR3: CASSLLVLAGTLGTQYF. For the CDR3, the DNA is TGTGCCAGCAGCTTACTGGTCCTAGCGGGAACTTTGGGGACCCAGTACTTC.

This clonotype was detected once. The gene calls are TRBV5-4 and TRBJ1-6, with a possible D match to TRBD1 (5 bases). Trimming stripped 0 bases from V and 7 bases from J, with 11 bases between. CDR1 is SGHNT and CDR2 is YYREEE in the germline V gene (reference sequence). The CDR3 has 15 residues. This CDR3 reads CASSLARSGNSPLHF. The CDR3 coding sequence is TGTGCCAGCAGCTTGGCTCGGTCAGGGAATTCACCCCTCCACTTT.

The rearrangement joins TRBV6-5 to TRBJ1-3, with D perhaps TRBD1 (5 bases). CDR1 is MNHEY, CDR2 SVGAGI, per germline. Trimming took 2 bases from V and 1 from J, leaving 15 bases between them. The CDR3 covers 17 residues. CDR3 loop: CASSYGRGSISGNTIYF. The CDR3 DNA follows: TGTGCCAGCAGTTACGGGCGGGGGTCCATATCTGGAAACACCATATATTTT.

This clonotype was counted only a few times. CDR3: CASSPTSSGANVLTF. The CDR3 DNA follows: TGTGCCAGCAGTCCCACCAGCTCTGGGGCCAACGTCCTGACTTTC. The chain combines TRBV12-3 or TRBV12-4 with TRBJ2-6, with D hard to call. This CDR3 has 15 amino acids. V lost 5 bases to trimming and J lost 0 bases, with 8 bases between them.